A selection of T cell receptor beta chains follows, all from one sample in a study of identical twins. TCRdb redid the calling of the 5' RACE reads with MiXCR, one entry per CDR3 protein. The sample lists roughly 1,500,000 distinct CDR3 sequences; around 33% were seen once. Sequenced material: cord blood. The receptors stem from a newborn girl in good health. Each CDR3 is given with its conserved first and last residue. Each record gives: D gene, V gene, J gene, CDR3 protein. D genes are given only for firm matches.

D gene: .; V gene: TRBV27; J gene: TRBJ2-7; CDR3 protein: CASSLKAVSSYEQYF
D gene: TRBD2; V gene: TRBV7-2; J gene: TRBJ2-1; CDR3 protein: CASSRLAGEPLHYNEQFF
D gene: TRBD1; V gene: TRBV20-1; J gene: TRBJ2-7; CDR3 protein: CSARDHRGQTYEQYF
D gene: TRBD2; V gene: TRBV18; J gene: TRBJ2-1; CDR3 protein: CASSPPSRGSSYNEQFF
D gene: .; V gene: TRBV12-3/TRBV12-4; J gene: TRBJ1-2; CDR3 protein: CASSSTGNYGHTF
D gene: .; V gene: TRBV6-1; J gene: TRBJ1-6; CDR3 protein: CASSDVGGLGSYNSPLHF
D gene: .; V gene: TRBV29-1; J gene: TRBJ2-7; CDR3 protein: CSGRGGGPYNEQYF
D gene: TRBD1; V gene: TRBV4-2; J gene: TRBJ1-3; CDR3 protein: CASSKRGQGEDIVGNTIYF
D gene: TRBD1; V gene: TRBV29-1; J gene: TRBJ2-7; CDR3 protein: CSARRGQVGTYEQYF
D gene: TRBD2; V gene: TRBV5-4; J gene: TRBJ2-1; CDR3 protein: CASSLGAGDDNEQFF
D gene: .; V gene: TRBV10-3; J gene: TRBJ2-5; CDR3 protein: CAISVERLSETLYF
D gene: .; V gene: TRBV29-1; J gene: TRBJ2-7; CDR3 protein: CSVEGSGSYEQYF
D gene: TRBD2; V gene: TRBV13; J gene: TRBJ2-3; CDR3 protein: CASSRRLAGRSTDTQYF
D gene: TRBD1; V gene: TRBV27; J gene: TRBJ1-6; CDR3 protein: CASSSQGAIGPPLHF
D gene: .; V gene: TRBV5-1; J gene: TRBJ1-2; CDR3 protein: CASSRQTGKFNYGYTF
D gene: TRBD2; V gene: TRBV6-1; J gene: TRBJ2-3; CDR3 protein: CASGITSGRLPDTQYF
D gene: TRBD2; V gene: TRBV7-6; J gene: TRBJ2-1; CDR3 protein: CASSPELAGVHEQFF
D gene: .; V gene: TRBV5-1; J gene: TRBJ2-7; CDR3 protein: CASSFPGNYEQYF
D gene: .; V gene: TRBV18; J gene: TRBJ1-5; CDR3 protein: CASSPEFAGGNQPQHF
D gene: TRBD2; V gene: TRBV9; J gene: TRBJ2-3; CDR3 protein: CASGVASGEGTDTQYF
D gene: TRBD2; V gene: TRBV6-1; J gene: TRBJ2-7; CDR3 protein: CASTHSYAGLAPYEQYF
D gene: .; V gene: TRBV6-6; J gene: .; CDR3 protein: CASSYSRLDSETQYF
D gene: .; V gene: TRBV5-1; J gene: TRBJ2-3; CDR3 protein: CASSPDPDTQYF
D gene: .; V gene: TRBV20-1; J gene: TRBJ2-5; CDR3 protein: CSASPSGVETQYF
D gene: TRBD1; V gene: TRBV28; J gene: TRBJ2-7; CDR3 protein: CASKTPGQGRNYEQYF
D gene: TRBD2; V gene: TRBV20-1; J gene: TRBJ2-1; CDR3 protein: CSARDGASGGEQFF
D gene: TRBD2; V gene: TRBV7-2; J gene: TRBJ2-3; CDR3 protein: CASSFTGTSGGTDTQYF